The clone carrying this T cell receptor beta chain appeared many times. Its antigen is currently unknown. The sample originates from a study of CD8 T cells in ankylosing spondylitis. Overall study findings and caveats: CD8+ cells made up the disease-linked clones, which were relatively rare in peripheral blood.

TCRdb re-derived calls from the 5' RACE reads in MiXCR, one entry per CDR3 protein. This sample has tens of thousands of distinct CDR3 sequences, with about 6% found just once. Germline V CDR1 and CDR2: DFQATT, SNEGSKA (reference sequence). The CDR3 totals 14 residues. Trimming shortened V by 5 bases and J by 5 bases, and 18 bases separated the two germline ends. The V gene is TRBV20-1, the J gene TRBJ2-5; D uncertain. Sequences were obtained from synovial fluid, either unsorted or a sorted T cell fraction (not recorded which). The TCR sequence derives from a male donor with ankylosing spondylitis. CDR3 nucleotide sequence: TGCAGTGCTTGCACGCCATTTCATACGGAGACCCAGTACTTC. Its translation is CSACTPFHTETQYF.